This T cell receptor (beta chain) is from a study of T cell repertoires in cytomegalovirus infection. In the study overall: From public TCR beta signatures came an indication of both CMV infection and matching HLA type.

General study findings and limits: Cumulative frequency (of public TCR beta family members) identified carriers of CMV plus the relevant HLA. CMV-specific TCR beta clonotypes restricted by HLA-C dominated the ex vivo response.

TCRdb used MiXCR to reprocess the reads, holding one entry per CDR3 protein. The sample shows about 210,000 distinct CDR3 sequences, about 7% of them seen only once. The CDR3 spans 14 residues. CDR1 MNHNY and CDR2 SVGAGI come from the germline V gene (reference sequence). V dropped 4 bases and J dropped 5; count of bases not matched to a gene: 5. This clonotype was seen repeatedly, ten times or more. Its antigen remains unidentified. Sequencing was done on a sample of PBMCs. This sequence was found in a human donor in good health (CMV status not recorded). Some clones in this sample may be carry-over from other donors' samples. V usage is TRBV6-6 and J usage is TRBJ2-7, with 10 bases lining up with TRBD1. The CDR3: CASSFRDRGHEQYF. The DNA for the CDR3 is TGTGCCAGCAGTTTCCGGGACAGGGGCCACGAGCAGTACTTC.